The 23 T cell receptor beta chains given below trace back to one sample, sequenced in a study of CD8 T cells in Susac syndrome. RNA was extracted with the RNeasy kit, and a quantity of roughly 0.45 to 1 ug was reverse transcribed using random hexamers. In TCRdb, the immunoSEQ multiplex PCR reads were re-called with MiXCR into one record per CDR3 protein. This table holds about 250,000 distinct CDR3 sequences, approximately 92% found once. Material for sequencing was CD4+ T cells from PBMCs. The origin of the receptors is a human donor with multiple sclerosis.

This rearrangement joins TRBV11-1 to TRBJ2-1, with 7 bases aligning to TRBD2. CDR1 SGHAT and CDR2 FQDESV come from the germline V gene (reference sequence). This CDR3 spans 15 amino acids. V lost 0 bases to trimming and J lost 8 bases; unmatched junction nucleotides: 7. The CDR3 nucleotides read TGTGCCAGCAGCTTAGCTTCGGCGGGAGTTTATGAGCAGTTCTTC. This codes for CASSLASAGVYEQFF.

The chain joins TRBV19 to TRBJ1-1; no definite D call. Germline V lookup: CDR1 LNHDA, CDR2 SQIVND (reference sequence). V was cut by 9 bases and J by 1 base, with 15 bases left in between. This CDR3 contains 14 residues. In DNA, the CDR3 is TGTGCCAGCCGACACCGACGACAGAACACTGAAGCTTTCTTT. It specifies CASRHRRQNTEAFF.

V usage is TRBV6-6 and J usage is TRBJ1-5; a possible D gene is TRBD1 (5 bases). CDR3 length: 15 residues. V lost 2 bases to trimming and J lost 4 bases, with 12 bases between them. Germline assignment: CDR1 MNHNY and CDR2 SVGAGI (reference sequence). The CDR3 nucleotides read TGTGCCAGCAGTTACCTTGACAGTTCTAATCAGCCCCAGCATTTT. Amino acid sequence: CASSYLDSSNQPQHF.

The gene calls are TRBV27 and TRBJ1-2, with D possibly TRBD1 on 6 matching bases. The germline CDR1 and CDR2 sequences are MNHEY and SMNVEV (reference sequence). The V end lost 5 bases, the J end lost 4 bases, and 26 bases lay between the germline ends. The CDR3 loop spans 18 amino acids. CDR3 region: CASSHNPTGGPTLYGYTF. In DNA form, the CDR3 reads TGTGCCAGCAGTCACAATCCGACGGGGGGGCCCACACTCTATGGCTACACCTTC.

This clonotype has a single count. The rearrangement uses TRBV2 and TRBJ2-1; the match to TRBD2 covers 14 bases. The CDR3 runs 15 residues. The V gene's germline CDR1 is SNHLY and CDR2 FYNNEI. V trimming: 8 bases; J trimming: 6 bases; junction bases outside the gene matches: 6. In DNA form, the CDR3 reads TGTGCCAGCGGGGGACTAGCGGGAGAGGGCAATGAGCAGTTCTTC. Translated: CASGGLAGEGNEQFF.

This chain joins TRBV28 and TRBJ2-2; D may match TRBD1 or TRBD2 (5 bases each). V lost 7 bases to trimming and J lost 7 bases, with 16 bases between them. The germline CDR1 and CDR2 sequences are MDHEN and SYDVKM. This CDR3 region has 14 residues. CDR3 coding DNA: TGTGCCAGCACCTTCGGGACCTTGGGCGGGGAGCTGTTTTTT. Amino acids: CASTFGTLGGELFF.

The V call is TRBV2, the J call TRBJ2-3; D is perhaps TRBD1 (6 bases). The CDR3 runs to 14 residues. Trimming shortened V by 4 bases and J by 6 bases, and 14 bases separated the two germline ends. Per germline, CDR1 SNHLY and CDR2 FYNNEI. This CDR3 is CASSVVRGADTQYF. CDR3 nucleotides: TGTGCCAGCAGTGTGGTCAGGGGCGCGGATACGCAGTATTTT. Filled out from reference TRBV2 and TRBJ2-3, the complete variable domain reads EPEVTQTPSHQVTQMGQEVILRCVPISNHLYFYWYRQILGQKVEFLVSFYNNEISEKSEIFDDQFSVERPDGSNFTLKIRSTKLEDSAMYFCASSVVRGADTQYFGPGTRLTVL.

The chain carries TRBV6-5 and TRBJ1-1; D may be TRBD1 (6 bases). V gave up 3 bases and J gave up 0 bases, with 20 bases separating them. The CDR3 is made up of 18 amino acids. Looked up from germline, CDR1 is MNHEY and CDR2 is SVGAGI. The CDR3 DNA sequence: TGTGCCAGCAGTTATAGGGCCCATCCAGGGGCCGTGAACACTGAAGCTTTCTTT. The encoded protein is CASSYRAHPGAVNTEAFF.

The V and J genes are TRBV5-1 and TRBJ1-5, with TRBD1 matching over 10 bases. J was trimmed by 6 bases and V by 0 bases; bases with no gene match: 6. There are 16 residues in the CDR3. Germline V CDR1 and CDR2: SGHRS, YFSETQ. CDR3 sequence: CASSLDGTGDFQPQHF. For the CDR3, the DNA is TGCGCCAGCAGCTTGGACGGGACAGGGGATTTTCAGCCCCAGCATTTT.

The chain links TRBV29-1 to TRBJ1-1, with TRBD1 identical over 7 bases. J gave up 8 bases and V 5 bases, and 11 bases lay outside the gene matches. The CDR3 is 13 residues long. The V gene's germline CDR1 is SQVTM and CDR2 ANQGSEA. The CDR3 nucleotides are TGCAGCGTTCGCACGACAGGGTCCTGGGAAGCTTTCTTT. Translated, it gives CSVRTTGSWEAFF.

V and J are TRBV7-9 and TRBJ1-1; TRBD1 matches 10 bases. CDR1 and CDR2 from the germline V gene are SEHNR and FQNEAQ (reference sequence). This CDR3 has 18 residues. The V and J ends lost 3 bases and 8 bases, in that order; junction bases with no gene match: 18. CDR3 loop: CASSLINSRDRGQREAFF. As DNA, the CDR3 is TGTGCCAGCAGCTTGATTAATTCCCGGGACAGGGGTCAAAGGGAAGCTTTCTTT.

This clonotype appeared once. The chain is built from TRBV10-3 and TRBJ1-1, with no clear D. Germline assignment: CDR1 ENHRY and CDR2 SYGVKD. CDR3 length: 11 residues. V gave up 11 bases and J gave up 4 bases, with 11 bases separating them. The CDR3 sequence: CALKIGTEAFF. The CDR3 DNA reads TGTGCCCTGAAAATCGGCACTGAAGCTTTCTTT.

The chain links TRBV12-3 or TRBV12-4 to TRBJ1-4; 7 bases align to TRBD1. Trimming removed 4 bases from V and 2 bases from J; junction bases left unmatched: 1. CDR3 length equals 14 residues. The CDR3 reads CASSSGQTNEKLFF. In DNA, the CDR3 is TGTGCCAGCAGTTCGGGACAGACTAATGAAAAACTGTTTTTT.

This chain uses TRBV5-4 with TRBJ2-3; 7 bases fit TRBD2. Germline values: CDR1 SGHNT, CDR2 YYREEE (reference sequence). The CDR3 covers 13 residues. The V and J ends lost 6 bases and 5 bases, in that order; junction bases with no gene match: 6. CDR3 sequence: CASTLLAEDTQYF. The CDR3 coding sequence is TGTGCCAGCACGCTCCTAGCGGAAGATACGCAGTATTTT.

In this sample, this clonotype turned up once. V and J are TRBV2 and TRBJ1-1; 9 bases agree with TRBD1. The germline gives CDR1 SNHLY, CDR2 FYNNEI. The length of the CDR3 is 14 residues. Germline trimming cut 4 bases from V and 3 bases from J; bases unmatched to any gene: 3. This CDR3 reads CASSVGTGYTEAFF. The CDR3 nucleotides are TGTGCCAGCAGTGTCGGGACAGGGTACACTGAAGCTTTCTTT.

The CDR3 sequence: CASSSAGLMNTEAFF. DNA for the CDR3: TGTGCCAGCAGTTCTGCTGGGCTGATGAACACTGAAGCTTTCTTT. The chain is built from TRBV5-6 and TRBJ1-1; D is undetermined. The CDR3 totals 15 residues. V shed 5 bases and J shed 0 bases, with 14 bases lying between them. Germline CDR1 SGHDT, CDR2 YYEEEE. Looking up the rest from reference TRBV5-6 and TRBJ1-1 gives the full variable domain: DAGVTQSPTHLIKTRGQQVTLRCSPKSGHDTVSWYQQALGQGPQFIFQYYEEEERQRGNFPDRFSGHQFPNYSSELNVNALLLGDSALYLCASSSAGLMNTEAFFGQGTRLTVV.

The rearrangement joins TRBV19 to TRBJ2-4, with 10 bases fitting TRBD2. J lost 2 bases, V lost 5 bases, and 3 bases had no gene match. This CDR3 comprises 15 residues. Germline assignment: CDR1 LNHDA and CDR2 SQIVND (reference sequence). In DNA form, the CDR3 reads TGTGCCAGTAGTTCTAGCGGGAGACCCAAAAACATTCAGTACTTC. It specifies CASSSSGRPKNIQYF.

CDR3 nucleotides: TGTGCCAGCAGCCCCTTTGGATCATCGTCCTCTGGCGAGCAGTACTTC. This sequence encodes CASSPFGSSSSGEQYF. V gene TRBV11-2 combines with J gene TRBJ2-7; D is uncertain. The CDR3 has 16 residues. V was trimmed by 5 bases and J by 6 bases, leaving 23 bases between them. Germline CDR1 reads SGHAT; CDR2 reads FQNNGV.

V usage is TRBV4-1 and J usage is TRBJ1-5, with D unresolved. The length of the CDR3 is 14 residues. Germline V gene sequence: CDR1 MGHRA, CDR2 YSYEKL. The ends were cut back, 0 bases at V and 6 bases at J, with 9 bases in the middle. CDR3 in DNA: TGCGCCAGCAGCCAAGATTTTTCGGTTCAGCCCCAGCATTTT. It translates to CASSQDFSVQPQHF.

The chain uses TRBV12-3 or TRBV12-4 and TRBJ2-2, with D maybe TRBD2 (6 bases). Trimming pared 6 bases from V and 15 bases from J, leaving 20 bases between. The CDR3 is 13 amino acids. The DNA for the CDR3 is TGTGCCAGCAGACTAGCATCCACCGGGAAGGTGTTTTTT. Protein sequence: CASRLASTGKVFF.

This chain uses TRBV19 with TRBJ2-2, with D tentatively TRBD1 or TRBD2 (5 bases each). This CDR3 has 13 residues. Trimming removed 11 bases at V and 0 bases at J, with 10 bases between. The germline CDR1 and CDR2 sequences are LNHDA and SQIVND (reference sequence). CDR3 nucleotide sequence: TGTGCCTGTGGGACCGCGAACACCGGGGAGCTGTTTTTT. Its translation: CACGTANTGELFF.

The chain carries TRBV19 and TRBJ2-5; D may correspond to TRBD1 or TRBD2 (5 bases each). The CDR3 totals 15 residues. Germline V gene data show CDR1 as LNHDA and CDR2 as SQIVND (reference sequence). The V and J ends lost 6 bases and 4 bases respectively, with 18 bases between them. The CDR3 DNA is TGTGCCAGTAGCCAAGGGACCGGGATGATAGAGACCCAGTACTTC. Its protein is CASSQGTGMIETQYF.

V usage is TRBV5-4 and J usage is TRBJ2-4; D uncertain. V gave up 0 bases and J gave up 5 bases, with 9 bases separating them. Germline loops: CDR1 SGHNT, CDR2 YYREEE (reference sequence). The CDR3 extends over 14 amino acids. The CDR3 DNA sequence: TGTGCCAGCAGCTTGGATGGGTCTGAAAACATTCAGTACTTC. It translates to CASSLDGSENIQYF.